A single sample is the source of the 18 T cell receptor beta chains below, sequenced in a study of cytomegalovirus exposure and HLA in healthy donors. Vbeta (60) and Jbeta (13) primers were used in the PCR. Sequencing used immunoSEQ multiplex PCR; TCRdb keeps in-frame clones, though not all of them. The sample records around 170,000 clones, around 80% being singletons. The sequenced sample consisted of PBMCs. Source of these receptors: a man aged 40-50 years in good health and CMV-seronegative.

In regard to this clone: The same CDR3 is also encoded by other DNA sequences in this sample. This chain uses TRBV5-1 with TRBJ2-1; possibly TRBD1 for D (6 bases). Trimming took off 5 bases at V and 0 bases at J, with 9 bases between the two ends. There are 14 residues in the CDR3. The germline CDR1 and CDR2 sequences are SGHRS and YFSETQ. The CDR3 sequence is CASSLQGSYNEQFF. The CDR3 nucleotides read TGCGCCAGCAGTTTACAGGGCTCCTACAATGAGCAGTTCTTC.

The V gene is TRBV19, the J gene TRBJ1-5; possible D gene TRBD1, 5 bases. Trimming pared 0 bases from V and 2 bases from J, leaving 8 bases between. This CDR3 has 15 residues. Per germline, CDR1 LNHDA and CDR2 SQIVND (reference sequence). The CDR3 nucleotides are TGTGCCAGTAGTATAGATGCGGGGGGCAATCAGCCCCAGCATTTT. It translates to CASSIDAGGNQPQHF. Looking up the rest from reference TRBV19 and TRBJ1-5 gives the full variable domain: DGGITQSPKYLFRKEGQNVTLSCEQNLNHDAMYWYRQDPGQGLRLIYYSQIVNDFQKGDIAEGYSVSREKKESFPLTVTSAQKNPTAFYLCASSIDAGGNQPQHFGDGTRLSIL.

The chain has TRBV29-1 and TRBJ2-2, with 8 bases matching TRBD1. V dropped 1 base and J dropped 1; count of bases not matched to a gene: 5. The CDR3 consists of 16 residues. Germline values: CDR1 SQVTM, CDR2 ANQGSEA. Written as DNA, the CDR3 is TGCAGCGTTGAAGCTTGGACAGGGCTGAACACCGGGGAGCTGTTTTTT. Translated, it gives CSVEAWTGLNTGELFF.

The chain carries TRBV29-1 and TRBJ1-4; D is possibly TRBD1 (5 bases). The CDR3 runs to 12 residues. The germline V gene has CDR1 SQVTM and CDR2 ANQGSEA. With 8 bases removed from V and 8 bases from J, the gap between germline ends came to 15 bases. CDR3 bases: TGCAGCCTCGGGGGGGAGGGAGAAAAACTGTTTTTT. This gives the protein CSLGGEGEKLFF.

The J gene is TRBJ1-2, the V gene TRBV6-4, with 9 bases fitting TRBD1. From germline, CDR1 is MRHNA and CDR2 SNTAGT. The CDR3 contains 13 residues. J was trimmed by 7 bases and V by 2 bases; bases with no gene match: 2. As DNA, the CDR3 is TGTGCCAGCAGTGACAACAGGGGGCTTGGCTACACCTTC. Translated, it gives CASSDNRGLGYTF.

The DNA for the CDR3 is TGTGCCAGCTCACCCTCGACAGGGGGCTACGAGCAGTACTTC. Its protein product is CASSPSTGGYEQYF. The chain has TRBV18 and TRBJ2-7, with 9 bases matching TRBD1. The V segment lost 3 bases and the J segment 3 bases; nucleotides outside the gene matches: 3. This CDR3 comprises 14 residues. Germline V gene sequence: CDR1 KGHSH, CDR2 LQKENI.

The chain recombines TRBV6-4 with TRBJ1-2, with 8 bases fitting TRBD1. The CDR3 loop spans 14 amino acids. J lost 5 bases, V lost 0 bases, and 2 bases had no gene match. Germline assignment: CDR1 MRHNA and CDR2 SNTAGT. CDR3 sequence reads: CASSDSTGAYGYTF. The CDR3 nucleotides are TGTGCCAGCAGTGACTCGACAGGGGCTTATGGCTACACCTTC.

The chain has TRBV18 and TRBJ2-5; 9 nucleotides align to TRBD2. Germline V gives CDR1 KGHSH, CDR2 LQKENI. V trimming: 1 base; J trimming: 3 bases; junction bases outside the gene matches: 12. CDR3 length: 18 amino acids. The CDR3 DNA reads TGTGCCAGCTCACCACGTCTAGGGCTAGCGGGAAGGGAAGAGACCCAGTACTTC. This sequence encodes CASSPRLGLAGREETQYF.

This chain uses TRBV5-1 with TRBJ2-7, with D perhaps TRBD1 (6 bases). Germline loops: CDR1 SGHRS, CDR2 YFSETQ. V dropped 4 bases and J dropped 4 bases, with 18 bases sitting between them. CDR3 length: 15 residues. The CDR3 coding sequence is TGCGCCAGCAGCCTTGCGACAGGCCGCACTTACGAGCAGTACTTC. Residues: CASSLATGRTYEQYF.

The sample holds a few counts of this clone. The genes are TRBV29-1 and TRBJ2-7; TRBD1 matches 9 bases. V was clipped by 3 bases and J by 3 bases; unmatched bases: 6. The CDR3 sequence is 14 residues long. Looked up from germline, CDR1 is SQVTM and CDR2 is ANQGSEA. DNA for the CDR3: TGCAGCGTTGATAGACAGGGGGGGATCTACGAGCAGTACTTC. This codes for CSVDRQGGIYEQYF.

A few counts support this clone. This chain links TRBV7-2 with TRBJ2-3, with 8 bases matching TRBD2. Germline-derived CDR1 and CDR2 are SGHTA and FQGNSA. Trimming took 3 bases from V and 3 from J; bases not matched to a gene: 5. This CDR3 is 15 amino acids long. The CDR3 spells CASSFSAGGTDTQYF. The DNA for the CDR3 is TGTGCCAGCAGCTTCTCCGCGGGAGGAACAGATACGCAGTATTTT.

DNA of the CDR3: TGCGCCAGCAGCCAAGAACCAGCGGCAATCTCTGGAAACACCATATATTTT. Its protein is CASSQEPAAISGNTIYF. The gene calls are TRBV4-3 and TRBJ1-3; D ambiguous. In germline, CDR1 is LGHNA, CDR2 YSLEER. There are 17 residues in the CDR3. Trimming removed 0 bases from V and 0 bases from J, with 12 bases in between.

V usage is TRBV2 and J usage is TRBJ1-5; D gene uncertain. The V gene lost 3 bases and the J gene lost 6 bases, with 3 bases spanning the gap. Per the germline V gene, CDR1 is SNHLY and CDR2 is FYNNEI. There are 11 residues in the CDR3. CDR3 protein: CASSDSQPQHF. CDR3 DNA sequence: TGTGCCAGCAGTGACAGTCAGCCCCAGCATTTT. Complete variable domain (other parts from reference TRBV2 and TRBJ1-5): EPEVTQTPSHQVTQMGQEVILRCVPISNHLYFYWYRQILGQKVEFLVSFYNNEISEKSEIFDDQFSVERPDGSNFTLKIRSTKLEDSAMYFCASSDSQPQHFGDGTRLSIL.

This clone was recorded a few times. V usage is TRBV5-1 and J usage is TRBJ1-6, with 9 nucleotides matching TRBD1. This CDR3 region has 17 residues. The germline CDR1 and CDR2 sequences are SGHRS and YFSETQ. V lost 4 bases to trimming and J lost 1 base; unmatched junction nucleotides: 6. The CDR3 nucleotides read TGCGCCAGCAGCCGCCAGGACAGGGGATCCTATAATTCACCCCTCCACTTT. Its protein is CASSRQDRGSYNSPLHF.

The rearrangement uses TRBV19 and TRBJ1-3, with a possible D match to TRBD1 (6 bases). CDR1 and CDR2 from the germline V gene are LNHDA and SQIVND (reference sequence). This CDR3 spans 16 amino acids. V gave up 3 bases and J gave up 0 bases, with 12 bases separating them. CDR3 region: CASSILDSGSGNTIYF. Here the CDR3 DNA reads TGTGCCAGTAGTATTCTGGACAGCGGCTCTGGAAACACCATATATTTT.

The chain carries TRBV7-2 and TRBJ1-1; TRBD1 aligns across 8 bases. There are 17 residues in the CDR3. Germline CDR1 SGHTA, CDR2 FQGNSA. J gave up 0 bases and V 1 base, and 7 bases lay outside the gene matches. The CDR3 protein is CASSLVNRGGMNTEAFF. The CDR3 DNA follows: TGTGCCAGCAGCTTAGTAAACAGGGGGGGCATGAACACTGAAGCTTTCTTT. Full variable domain (missing parts from reference TRBV7-2 and TRBJ1-1): GAGVSQSPSNKVTEKGKDVELRCDPISGHTALYWYRQSLGQGLEFLIYFQGNSAPDKSGLPSDRFSAERTGGSVSTLTIQRTQQEDSAVYLCASSLVNRGGMNTEAFFGQGTRLTVV.

The genes are TRBV9 and TRBJ1-2; D possibly corresponds to TRBD1 (5 bases). This CDR3 is built from 15 residues. V gave up 4 bases and J gave up 3 bases, with 16 bases separating them. Germline V gene lookup returns CDR1 SGDLS and CDR2 YYNGEE. The CDR3 DNA reads as TGTGCCAGCAGCCAACTCGGTGGGGGGGACTATGGCTACACCTTC. This encodes CASSQLGGGDYGYTF. The whole variable domain, remainder taken from reference TRBV9 and TRBJ1-2, is DSGVTQTPKHLITATGQRVTLRCSPRSGDLSVYWYQQSLDQGLQFLIQYYNGEERAKGNILERFSAQQFPDLHSELNLSSLELGDSALYFCASSQLGGGDYGYTFGSGTRLTVV.

This rearrangement joins TRBV7-9 to TRBJ1-5; 11 nucleotides match TRBD1. Looked up from germline, CDR1 is SEHNR and CDR2 is FQNEAQ (reference sequence). The junction had 9 bases not matched to a gene; V was cut back by 4 bases and J by 4 bases. This CDR3 has 17 amino acids. For the CDR3, the DNA is TGTGCCAGCAGCTCCTCGGACAGGGGGCTTAGGAATCAGCCCCAGCATTTT. The encoded protein is CASSSSDRGLRNQPQHF.